This record concerns one TCR beta chain sequence. Produced via immunoSEQ multiplex PCR; TCRdb's table is partial and in-frame only. The table shows about 51,000 clones, with around 93% occurring only once. These data come from a study of T cell changes during pregnancy in multiple sclerosis. The specimen comprised peripheral blood, sampled in the second trimester of pregnancy. The TCR originated in a female donor with multiple sclerosis, enrolled in a pregnancy study.

The CDR3 nucleotides read TGTGCCAGCAGTGAATGGGGATTTTTGCGGGGCGGCTCTGGGGCCAACGTCCTGACTTTC. Its protein product is CASSEWGFLRGGSGANVLTF. The chain carries TRBV6-1 and TRBJ2-6; maybe TRBD2 (6 bases). The V gene lost 2 bases and the J gene lost 0 bases, with 20 bases spanning the gap. Germline CDR1 and CDR2: MNHNS and SASEGT. This CDR3 region has 20 residues.